The 18 T cell receptor beta chains presented below share a single source sample, sequenced in a study of T cell responses to AZD1222 COVID-19 vaccine. Sequencing used immunoSEQ multiplex PCR; TCRdb keeps in-frame clones, though not all of them. Among about 190,000 clones listed, over 75% were seen once. The specimen comprised peripheral blood, sampled on day 0 of AZD1222 vaccination. The source of these receptors is an adult in good health.

The chain combines TRBV6-5 with TRBJ2-3; a possible D gene is TRBD1 (5 bases). Trimming stripped 0 bases from V and 9 bases from J, with 10 bases between. The CDR3 has 13 amino acids. Germline values: CDR1 MNHEY, CDR2 SVGAGI. CDR3 loop: CASSYSSQGTQYF. CDR3 bases: TGTGCCAGCAGTTACTCTTCCCAGGGAACGCAGTATTTT.

The chain joins TRBV6-5 to TRBJ2-1; D unresolved. The V gene's germline CDR1 is MNHEY and CDR2 SVGAGI. Trimming shortened V by 7 bases and J by 8 bases, and 15 bases separated the two germline ends. This CDR3 comprises 13 residues. The CDR3 sequence: CASKRDRYDEQFF. CDR3 bases: TGTGCCAGCAAACGTGACCGATATGATGAGCAGTTCTTC.

The gene calls are TRBV6-1 and TRBJ2-7; the match to TRBD2 covers 7 bases. From germline, CDR1 is MNHNS and CDR2 SASEGT. V lost 2 bases to trimming and J lost 6 bases; unmatched junction nucleotides: 4. The CDR3 sequence is 13 residues long. The CDR3 DNA sequence: TGTGCCAGCAGTGAAATAGGGAGGGTCGAGCAGTACGTC. It encodes CASSEIGRVEQYV.

The V and J genes are TRBV5-1 and TRBJ1-3, with TRBD1 as a possible D gene (6 bases). Trimming took 4 bases from V and 1 from J, leaving 15 bases between them. This CDR3 spans 16 amino acids. Germline loops: CDR1 SGHRS, CDR2 YFSETQ. The CDR3 loop reads CASSPTRTGSGNTIYF. In nucleotides, the CDR3 is TGCGCCAGCAGCCCGACACGCACAGGGTCTGGAAACACCATATATTTT. The whole variable domain, filled in from reference TRBV5-1 and TRBJ1-3, reads KAGVTQTPRYLIKTRGQQVTLSCSPISGHRSVSWYQQTPGQGLQFLFEYFSETQRNKGNFPGRFSGRQFSNSRSEMNVSTLELGDSALYLCASSPTRTGSGNTIYFGEGSWLTVV.

The gene calls are TRBV5-1 and TRBJ1-3; D unresolved. Germline V gene sequence: CDR1 SGHRS, CDR2 YFSETQ. This CDR3 is built from 15 residues. Trimming took off 1 base at V and 4 bases at J, with 12 bases between the two ends. CDR3 protein: CASSLYEGGGNTIYF. DNA for the CDR3: TGCGCCAGCAGCTTGTACGAGGGAGGCGGAAACACCATATATTTT.

The chain carries TRBV30 and TRBJ2-7, with D possibly matching TRBD1 (6 bases). The CDR3 extends over 13 amino acids. Germline V gene data show CDR1 as GTSNPN and CDR2 as SVGIG (reference sequence). Trimming removed 2 bases at V and 6 bases at J, with 14 bases between. The CDR3 coding sequence is TGTGCCTGGAGTCCCCAAGGGGGAACCGAGCAGTACTTC. Protein sequence: CAWSPQGGTEQYF.

The chain combines TRBV12-5 with TRBJ2-2, with D tentatively TRBD2 (5 bases). With 5 bases removed from V and 8 bases from J, the gap between germline ends came to 6 bases. The CDR3 runs to 11 residues. Germline assignment: CDR1 LGHNT and CDR2 FRNRAP. Written as DNA, the CDR3 is TGTGCTAGTGGTACGGGGGGGGAGCTGTTTTTT. It is translated as CASGTGGELFF.

This rearrangement joins TRBV29-1 to TRBJ1-6; TRBD1 is a possible D gene (6 bases). The CDR3 sequence is 13 residues long. Trimming left V 7 bases short and J 6 bases short, with 13 bases between. Germline V CDR1 and CDR2: SQVTM, ANQGSEA. CDR3 sequence (DNA): TGCAGCGGTGCGACAGGACCTAATTCACCCCTCCACTTT. Its translation is CSGATGPNSPLHF.

The chain is built from TRBV27 and TRBJ1-2; 7 bases map to TRBD1. Germline trimming cut 8 bases from V and 5 bases from J; bases unmatched to any gene: 14. Looked up from germline, CDR1 is MNHEY and CDR2 is SMNVEV (reference sequence). This CDR3 comprises 15 residues. CDR3 residues: CASANIGQVGYGYTF. CDR3 coding DNA: TGTGCCAGCGCAAATATAGGACAGGTTGGTTATGGCTACACCTTC.

This clone occurred a few times. The gene calls are TRBV4-3 and TRBJ1-6; no clear D gene. Germline-derived CDR1 and CDR2 are LGHNA and YSLEER. The CDR3 extends over 16 amino acids. The V end was cut by 0 bases, the J end by 7 bases, with 13 bases between. The CDR3 reads CASSQDFYSNNSPLHF. Written as DNA, the CDR3 is TGCGCCAGCAGCCAAGATTTTTATAGCAACAATTCACCCCTCCACTTT.

The V call is TRBV30, the J call TRBJ2-7; D is perhaps TRBD1 (8 bases). Germline CDR1 GTSNPN, CDR2 SVGIG (reference sequence). CDR3 length: 13 residues. Trimming stripped 4 bases from V and 4 bases from J, with 14 bases between. CDR3 DNA sequence: TGTGCCTGGACAGGACAGGGAGGGTACGAGCAGTACTTC. Protein: CAWTGQGGYEQYF.

The chain carries TRBV7-6 and TRBJ1-6; unclear D gene. Trimming took off 4 bases at V and 3 bases at J, with 13 bases between the two ends. This CDR3 contains 16 residues. Germline V gives CDR1 SGHVS, CDR2 FNYEAQ. The CDR3 DNA follows: TGTGCCAGCAGCTCCCCTTCCGGAGACTATAATTCACCCCTCCACTTT. It is translated as CASSSPSGDYNSPLHF.

The V and J genes are TRBV6-5 and TRBJ2-1; either TRBD1 or TRBD2 may supply D (5 bases each). Deletions cut 7 bases from V and 8 bases from J, with 21 bases between. Germline V gene sequence: CDR1 MNHEY, CDR2 SVGAGI. The CDR3 has 15 residues. This CDR3 is CASNPTPTRGYEQFF. The CDR3 DNA reads as TGTGCCAGCAACCCGACTCCAACGAGGGGCTATGAGCAGTTCTTC.

The genes are TRBV7-2 and TRBJ2-7; 12 nucleotides align to TRBD2. V gave up 1 base and J gave up 3 bases; unmatched junction bases: 4. In germline, CDR1 is SGHTA, CDR2 FQGNSA. There are 16 residues in the CDR3. The CDR3 DNA reads TGTGCCAGCAGCTTAGTGTCTAGCGGGGGGGACTACGAGCAGTACTTC. Its protein is CASSLVSSGGDYEQYF.

The V call is TRBV7-2, the J call TRBJ1-2; maybe TRBD1 (6 bases). This CDR3 is 14 amino acids long. Trimming took off 5 bases at V and 3 bases at J, with 13 bases between the two ends. Germline V gives CDR1 SGHTA, CDR2 FQGNSA. CDR3 protein: CASSLHAGDYGYTF. The CDR3 DNA follows: TGTGCCAGCAGCCTTCATGCAGGGGACTATGGCTACACCTTC.

J is TRBJ1-1 and V is TRBV7-9; D is uncertain. CDR1 is SEHNR, CDR2 FQNEAQ, per germline (reference sequence). V lost 5 bases and J lost 4, with 11 bases in between. The CDR3 is 13 residues long. The CDR3 nucleotides are TGTGCCAGCAGCGAGCACCCGGGCACTGAAGCTTTCTTT. The encoded protein is CASSEHPGTEAFF.

The rearrangement links TRBV5-1 to TRBJ1-1; D gene uncertain. Germline V lookup: CDR1 SGHRS, CDR2 YFSETQ. CDR3 length: 16 amino acids. Deletions cut 2 bases from V and 1 base from J, with 15 bases between. The CDR3 loop is CASSFGSAAGNTEAFF. The CDR3 DNA sequence: TGCGCCAGCAGCTTTGGTTCGGCGGCAGGGAACACTGAAGCTTTCTTT.

This rearrangement joins TRBV21-1 to TRBJ1-6; TRBD1 is the table's D call and was not checked against the DNA. TRBV21-1 is noted as a pseudogene. The CDR3 is 22 residues long. The CDR3 DNA reads as TGTGCCAGCAGCTTCCGTCCCGGGACAGGGGTACGGTATCCCGAGGGGTATTCACCCCTCCACTTT. Its translation: CASSFRPGTGVRYPEGYSPLHF.